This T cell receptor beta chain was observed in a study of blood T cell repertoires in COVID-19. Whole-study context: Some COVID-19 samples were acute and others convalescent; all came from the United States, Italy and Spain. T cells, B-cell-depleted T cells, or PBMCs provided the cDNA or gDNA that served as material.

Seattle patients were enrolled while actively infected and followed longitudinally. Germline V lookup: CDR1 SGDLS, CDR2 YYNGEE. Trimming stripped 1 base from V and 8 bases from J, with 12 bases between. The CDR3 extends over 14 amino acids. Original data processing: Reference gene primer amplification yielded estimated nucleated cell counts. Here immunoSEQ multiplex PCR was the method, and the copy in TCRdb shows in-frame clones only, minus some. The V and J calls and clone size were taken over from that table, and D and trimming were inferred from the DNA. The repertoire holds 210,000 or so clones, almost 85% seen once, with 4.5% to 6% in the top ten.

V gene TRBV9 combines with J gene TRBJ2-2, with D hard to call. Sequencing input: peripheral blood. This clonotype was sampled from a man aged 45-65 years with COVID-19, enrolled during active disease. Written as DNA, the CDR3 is TGTGCCAGCAGCGTAAGTGGGCTTGGAGGGGAGCTGTTTTTT. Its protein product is CASSVSGLGGELFF.